A single sample is the source of the 32 T cell receptor beta chains below, sequenced in a study of Ad26.COV2.S vaccination and SARS-CoV-2 variants. Only in-frame clones appear in the TCRdb table, and some are missing; sequencing was by immunoSEQ multiplex PCR. This sample has approximately 420,000 clones, with over 75% found just once. Treatment reported: roughly 18 received Ad26.COV2.S at low or high dose, single or two shots; roughly 5 received placebo; per-sample allocation not given. Sampling happened 63 days after the first vaccine or placebo injection. Specimen: peripheral blood, collected in a trial of Ad26.COV2.S vaccine versus placebo. These receptors all come from a person aged 18-65 years who received the Ad26.COV2.S COVID-19 vaccine or a placebo.

This clone appeared a single time. This sequence joins TRBV7-2 and TRBJ2-3, with a possible D match to TRBD2 (6 bases). This CDR3 is built from 15 residues. CDR1 SGHTA and CDR2 FQGNSA come from the germline V gene. V gave up 5 bases and J gave up 4 bases, with 16 bases separating them. The CDR3 is CASSLFRGMSDTQYF. The CDR3 region has the DNA TGTGCCAGCAGCCTCTTCCGGGGGATGTCAGATACGCAGTATTTT.

V and J are TRBV29-1 and TRBJ2-3, with 7 nucleotides matching TRBD2. This CDR3 comprises 15 residues. Germline CDR1 SQVTM, CDR2 ANQGSEA. The trim removed 5 bases at V and 2 bases at J, leaving 10 bases unmatched. DNA of the CDR3: TGCAGCGTTCCAGGAATCACTAGCGCCACAGATACGCAGTATTTT. This sequence encodes CSVPGITSATDTQYF.

The V gene is TRBV7-9, the J gene TRBJ1-3; D remains ambiguous. This CDR3 contains 11 residues. CDR1 is SEHNR, CDR2 FQNEAQ, per germline (reference sequence). The ends were cut back, 5 bases at V and 6 bases at J, with 5 bases in the middle. CDR3 in amino acids: CASSPANTIYF. DNA of the CDR3: TGTGCCAGCAGCCCGGCAAACACCATATATTTT.

The rearrangement joins TRBV5-1 to TRBJ2-5; tentative D call: TRBD2 (7 bases). V shed 4 bases and J shed 1 base, with 14 bases lying between them. CDR1 and CDR2 from the germline V gene are SGHRS and YFSETQ. This CDR3 is 15 amino acids long. CDR3 region: CASSSPGGLQETQYF. The CDR3 DNA reads TGCGCCAGCAGCAGCCCGGGGGGCCTCCAAGAGACCCAGTACTTC.

V usage is TRBV5-1 and J usage is TRBJ1-2; 10 bases align to TRBD1. This CDR3 spans 13 amino acids. Germline V gene lookup returns CDR1 SGHRS and CDR2 YFSETQ. Trimming took 4 bases from V and 6 from J; bases not matched to a gene: 3. Here the CDR3 reads CASSVGQGDGYTF. The DNA of the CDR3 is TGCGCCAGCAGCGTTGGACAGGGGGATGGCTACACCTTC.

This clone was found a few times. This sequence joins TRBV11-1 and TRBJ2-2; 11 nucleotides agree with TRBD1. V was clipped by 8 bases and J by 6 bases; unmatched bases: 5. The CDR3 is 14 amino acids. Germline loops: CDR1 SGHAT, CDR2 FQDESV (reference sequence). CDR3 residues: CASAGTGGSGELFF. In DNA form, the CDR3 reads TGTGCCAGCGCCGGGACAGGGGGTTCCGGGGAGCTGTTTTTT.

The chain uses TRBV6-2 or TRBV6-3 and TRBJ2-2; D unresolved. Trimming stripped 3 bases from V and 1 base from J, with 24 bases between. The germline V gene has CDR1 MNHEY and CDR2 SVGEGT. This CDR3 contains 20 residues. For the CDR3, the DNA is TGTGCCAGCAGTTATGTAACGCTCCCTGTATCCATATTGAACACCGGGGAGCTGTTTTTT. Translation gives CASSYVTLPVSILNTGELFF.

This clone has only one observation. The chain couples TRBV7-9 to TRBJ2-5; D is unresolved. Germline-derived CDR1 and CDR2 are SEHNR and FQNEAQ (reference sequence). V lost 6 bases and J 5 bases, leaving 13 bases between the germline ends. The CDR3 spans 13 residues. The CDR3 loop reads CASSVVGVETQYF. In DNA, the CDR3 is TGTGCCAGCAGTGTAGTCGGAGTGGAGACCCAGTACTTC.

The chain is built from TRBV5-8 and TRBJ2-2; D possibly uses TRBD1 or TRBD2 (6 bases each). The CDR3 loop spans 16 amino acids. V was clipped by 2 bases and J by 6 bases, with 17 bases between them. The germline CDR1 and CDR2 sequences are SGHTS and YDEGEE. CDR3 nucleotides: TGTGCCAGCAGCTTATATACTGCAGGGGAGGCCGGGGAGCTGTTTTTT. Protein: CASSLYTAGEAGELFF. The whole variable domain, filled in from reference TRBV5-8 and TRBJ2-2, reads EAGVTQSPTHLIKTRGQQATLRCSPISGHTSVYWYQQALGLGLQFLLWYDEGEERNRGNFPPRFSGRQFPNYSSELNVNALELEDSALYLCASSLYTAGEAGELFFGEGSRLTVL.

The rearrangement links TRBV6-2 or TRBV6-3 to TRBJ1-5, with TRBD1 matching 11 bases. This CDR3 has 18 residues. The V gene's germline CDR1 is MNHEY and CDR2 SVGEGT. J gave up 5 bases and V 4 bases, and 13 bases lay outside the gene matches. In DNA, the CDR3 is TGTGCCAGCAGTTTGTCCCGGGACAGGGGGGAATTAGATCAGCCCCAGCATTTT. This gives the protein CASSLSRDRGELDQPQHF.

This clone was detected once. The rearrangement joins TRBV18 to TRBJ1-1; maybe TRBD1 (6 bases). V shed 1 base and J shed 5 bases, with 14 bases lying between them. Germline loops: CDR1 KGHSH, CDR2 LQKENI. The CDR3 length is 15 residues. Here the CDR3 reads CASSPLRQVETEAFF. CDR3 nucleotides: TGTGCCAGCTCACCACTGCGACAGGTGGAGACTGAAGCTTTCTTT.

This clone was found once. The chain employs TRBV9 and TRBJ2-7, with TRBD1 matching over 7 bases. Germline V lookup: CDR1 SGDLS, CDR2 YYNGEE. Unmatched junction bases numbered 7, after V lost 4 bases and J lost 3 bases. This CDR3 contains 14 residues. CDR3 sequence reads: CASSPKGQFYEQYF. Written as DNA, the CDR3 is TGTGCCAGCAGCCCAAAGGGACAGTTCTACGAGCAGTACTTC.

This chain connects TRBV7-2 to TRBJ2-7, with 8 nucleotides matching TRBD1. This CDR3 region has 15 residues. The germline CDR1 and CDR2 sequences are SGHTA and FQGNSA. V dropped 5 bases and J dropped 2; count of bases not matched to a gene: 8. For the CDR3, the DNA is TGTGCCAGCAGCAACTCCAGGGGGCTAACCTACGAGCAGTACTTC. It codes for CASSNSRGLTYEQYF.

V usage is TRBV24-1 and J usage is TRBJ2-3; 13 bases fit TRBD2. The CDR3 has 17 residues. Losses at the gene ends were 4 bases for V and 4 bases for J; bases not matched to a gene: 7. CDR1 and CDR2 (germline): KGHDR, SFDVKD. CDR3 in DNA: TGTGCCACCAGTGACTCTACTAGCGGGGGGGCCGCAGATACGCAGTATTTT. Translated: CATSDSTSGGAADTQYF.

The V and J genes are TRBV5-5 and TRBJ1-1; D is undetermined. Trimming removed 2 bases at V and 7 bases at J, with 6 bases between. CDR3 length: 11 residues. Germline CDR1 SGHKS, CDR2 YYEKEE (reference sequence). CDR3 sequence: CASSFLDEAFF. CDR3 nucleotide sequence: TGTGCCAGCAGCTTTCTAGATGAAGCTTTCTTT.

This clone was detected a few times. V gene TRBV5-1 combines with J gene TRBJ2-1; weak D call: TRBD1 (5 bases). The CDR3 runs to 16 residues. The germline CDR1 and CDR2 sequences are SGHRS and YFSETQ. Trimming took 0 bases from V and 7 from J, leaving 17 bases between them. The CDR3 loop is CASSLDMDTLGNEQFF. The CDR3, as DNA: TGCGCCAGCAGCTTGGATATGGACACCTTGGGGAATGAGCAGTTCTTC.

The V gene is TRBV28, the J gene TRBJ1-4; the D is unclear. Germline assignment: CDR1 MDHEN and CDR2 SYDVKM. The CDR3 runs to 14 residues. The V and J ends lost 3 bases and 4 bases respectively, with 9 bases between them. The CDR3, as DNA: TGTGCCAGCAGTTTCCACAGCAATAATGAAAAACTGTTTTTT. This sequence encodes CASSFHSNNEKLFF.

The chain has TRBV5-1 and TRBJ2-7; no clear D gene. Trimming took 0 bases from V and 5 from J, leaving 6 bases between them. The CDR3 covers 12 residues. Germline CDR1 and CDR2: SGHRS and YFSETQ. CDR3 DNA sequence: TGCGCCAGCAGCTTGGTGGTAGACGAGCAGTACTTC. Amino acid sequence: CASSLVVDEQYF.

The chain links TRBV19 to TRBJ1-2; the D gene is possibly TRBD1 (6 bases). Between the trimmed V and J ends, which lost 8 bases and 6 bases, there was a span of 19 bases. Germline V gene lookup returns CDR1 LNHDA and CDR2 SQIVND (reference sequence). This CDR3 region has 14 residues. CDR3 nucleotides: TGTGCCAGTGGCGCTCCGGGACAATATGATGGCTACACCTTC. This encodes CASGAPGQYDGYTF.

V is TRBV15 and J is TRBJ1-6, with a weak D call TRBD1 (5 bases). Trimming left V 2 bases short and J 10 bases short, with 18 bases between. Germline values: CDR1 LNHNV, CDR2 YYDKDF (reference sequence). CDR3 length: 16 amino acids. This CDR3 reads CATSRTRWGPESPLHF. CDR3 sequence (DNA): TGTGCCACCAGCAGAACGAGATGGGGACCGGAATCACCCCTCCACTTT.

The genes are TRBV24-1 and TRBJ1-5, with TRBD1 as a possible D gene (6 bases). The CDR3 has 16 amino acids. Germline CDR1 is KGHDR and CDR2 is SFDVKD. Trimming left V 7 bases short and J 4 bases short, with 19 bases between. This CDR3 is CATRAYREERNQPQHF. CDR3 nucleotide sequence: TGTGCCACCAGGGCATACAGGGAAGAACGAAATCAGCCCCAGCATTTT.

This clone has only a few counts. The gene calls are TRBV6-1 and TRBJ1-5, with 7 bases fitting TRBD1. Germline V CDR1 and CDR2: MNHNS, SASEGT. The CDR3 length is 17 residues. After removal of 1 base from V and 5 bases from J, the junction contained 11 bases not matched to a gene. The CDR3 region is CASSEDPTGEKDQPQHF. In DNA form, the CDR3 reads TGTGCCAGCAGTGAAGACCCCACAGGGGAGAAGGATCAGCCCCAGCATTTT.

The chain couples TRBV7-2 to TRBJ1-1; tentatively, D is TRBD1 (5 bases). Germline assignment: CDR1 SGHTA and CDR2 FQGNSA. Trimming removed 4 bases from V and 4 bases from J, with 13 bases in between. The CDR3 is made up of 14 amino acids. CDR3 amino acids: CASSSQRQGTEAFF. DNA for the CDR3: TGTGCCAGCAGCTCACAGAGGCAGGGCACTGAAGCTTTCTTT.

Regarding this clone: Different DNA sequences within this sample yield the same CDR3. The gene calls are TRBV19 and TRBJ2-7, with TRBD1 identical over 11 bases. This CDR3 spans 14 amino acids. Germline V gene lookup returns CDR1 LNHDA and CDR2 SQIVND (reference sequence). V was pared by 4 bases and J by 4 bases, with 3 bases of the junction left unmatched. The CDR3 coding sequence is TGTGCCAGTAGTACCGGGACAGGGGGATACGAGCAGTACTTC. Amino acid sequence: CASSTGTGGYEQYF.

The J gene is TRBJ2-3, the V gene TRBV5-1, with TRBD1 matching 9 bases. Losses at the gene ends were 4 bases for V and 4 bases for J; bases not matched to a gene: 10. Germline assignment: CDR1 SGHRS and CDR2 YFSETQ. The CDR3 covers 16 residues. The CDR3 DNA follows: TGCGCCAGCAGCGCAAAACTAACAGGGGGCGCAGATACGCAGTATTTT. Its translation: CASSAKLTGGADTQYF.

The rearrangement joins TRBV3-1 (or the pseudogene TRBV3-2) to TRBJ1-5, with 10 bases fitting TRBD1. V shed 4 bases and J 4 bases; nucleotides not matched to a gene: 4. There are 15 residues in the CDR3. CDR1 is LGHDT and CDR2 is YNNKEL in the germline V gene (reference sequence). The CDR3 nucleotides read TGTGCCAGCAGCCCCGGGACAGGGGAAAATCAGCCCCAGCATTTT. As protein: CASSPGTGENQPQHF.

Only one count was recorded for this clone. The V and J genes are TRBV27 and TRBJ1-1; no firm D call. The CDR3 covers 12 residues. CDR1 is MNHEY, CDR2 SMNVEV, per germline (reference sequence). Trimming removed 8 bases from V and 0 bases from J, with 7 bases in between. The CDR3 DNA sequence: TGTGCCAGCGCGGGGATGAACACTGAAGCTTTCTTT. This codes for CASAGMNTEAFF.

The CDR3: CASNKGEMLLNTEAFF. The CDR3 DNA follows: TGTGCCAGCAACAAGGGGGAAATGCTACTGAACACTGAAGCTTTCTTT. The rearrangement links TRBV21-1 to TRBJ1-1. TRBV21-1 is assigned pseudogene status. This CDR3 comprises 16 residues.

This clone has only one observation. The chain uses TRBV27 and TRBJ2-3; no firm D call. Germline CDR1 is MNHEY and CDR2 is SMNVEV (reference sequence). Trimming removed 6 bases at V and 3 bases at J, with 7 bases between. The CDR3 runs to 12 residues. CDR3: CASRVGTDTQYF. In DNA form, the CDR3 reads TGTGCCAGCAGAGTGGGAACAGATACGCAGTATTTT.

J is TRBJ1-1 and V is TRBV29-1; D ambiguous. Germline CDR1 is SQVTM and CDR2 is ANQGSEA. The CDR3 has 12 residues. V was trimmed by 6 bases and J by 4 bases, leaving 12 bases between them. The CDR3 region has the DNA TGCAGCGTGGCGGACGGTTTCACTGAAGCTTTCTTT. This codes for CSVADGFTEAFF. Full variable domain (missing parts from reference TRBV29-1 and TRBJ1-1): SAVISQKPSRDICQRGTSLTIQCQVDSQVTMMFWYRQQPGQSLTLIATANQGSEATYESGFVIDKFPISRPNLTFSTLTVSNMSPEDSSIYLCSVADGFTEAFFGQGTRLTVV.

V usage is TRBV24-1 and J usage is TRBJ2-5, with 7 bases that match TRBD1. Germline V gene lookup returns CDR1 KGHDR and CDR2 SFDVKD. With V trimmed by 7 bases and J by 3 bases, 4 bases remained unmatched. The CDR3 length is 13 residues. CDR3 nucleotides: TGTGCCACCAGGGACAGGTTTGAAGAGACCCAGTACTTC. Amino acids: CATRDRFEETQYF.

The genes are TRBV3-1 (or the pseudogene TRBV3-2) and TRBJ2-2, with 8 bases identical to TRBD2. Germline CDR1 and CDR2: LGHDT and YNNKEL (reference sequence). J gave up 5 bases and V 3 bases, and 8 bases lay outside the gene matches. The CDR3 loop spans 16 amino acids. CDR3 sequence reads: CASSQWTSRGTGELFF. In DNA form, the CDR3 reads TGTGCCAGCAGCCAGTGGACTAGCAGGGGTACCGGGGAGCTGTTTTTT.